In this sample, the clone carrying this TCR beta chain turned up a few times. Its matching antigen is unknown. The read stops 3 residues short of the end of the CDR3; the missing end is completed from the germline J gene. Sequencing used immunoSEQ multiplex PCR; TCRdb keeps in-frame clones, though not all of them. In total the sample includes approximately 50,000 clones, none of them seen once. This record comes from a study of T cell clonality in common variable immunodeficiency. Study-level points and caveats: Compared with controls, CVID subjects had fewer shared TCRbeta clones. TCRbeta clonality was increased in CVID versus healthy controls. Common variable immunodeficiency TCR beta sequences reportedly had fewer deletions and N-nucleotide insertions.

There are 14 residues in the CDR3. Per germline, CDR1 SGHTA and CDR2 FQGNSA. The genes are TRBV7-2 and TRBJ1-2, with a tentative D call TRBD1 (6 bases). Sequenced: peripheral blood mononuclear cells. The clonotype comes from a person aged 18-69 years in good health. The CDR3: CASSPRGGDNDYTF. The part of the CDR3 DNA that was read is TGTGCCAGCAGCCCCCGAGGGGGAGACAATGAC. Using reference TRBV7-2 and TRBJ1-2 for the parts outside the CDR3, the full variable domain is GAGVSQSPSNKVTEKGKDVELRCDPISGHTALYWYRQSLGQGLEFLIYFQGNSAPDKSGLPSDRFSAERTGGSVSTLTIQRTQQEDSAVYLCASSPRGGDNDYTFGSGTRLTVV.